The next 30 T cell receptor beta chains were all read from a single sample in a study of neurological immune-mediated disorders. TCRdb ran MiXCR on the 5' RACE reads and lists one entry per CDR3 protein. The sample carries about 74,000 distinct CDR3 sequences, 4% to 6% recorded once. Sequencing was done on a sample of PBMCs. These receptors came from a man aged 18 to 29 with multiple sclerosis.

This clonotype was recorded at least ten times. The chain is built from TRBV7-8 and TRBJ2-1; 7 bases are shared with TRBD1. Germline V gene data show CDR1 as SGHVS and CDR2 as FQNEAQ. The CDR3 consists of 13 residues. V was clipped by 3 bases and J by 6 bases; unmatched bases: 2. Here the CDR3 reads CASSLDRSNEQFF. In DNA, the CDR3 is TGTGCCAGCAGCTTGGACAGGAGCAATGAGCAGTTCTTC.

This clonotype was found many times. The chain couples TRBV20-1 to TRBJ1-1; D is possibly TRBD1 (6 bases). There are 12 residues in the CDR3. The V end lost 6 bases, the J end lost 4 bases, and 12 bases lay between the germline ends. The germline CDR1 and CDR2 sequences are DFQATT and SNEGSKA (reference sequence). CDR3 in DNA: TGCAGTGCGGAAAAGACAGGCACTGAAGCTTTCTTT. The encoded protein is CSAEKTGTEAFF.

CDR3 sequence: CASSLEQVGGYTF. CDR3 sequence (DNA): TGCGCCAGCAGCTTGGAACAGGTCGGGGGCTACACCTTC. The chain uses TRBV5-1 and TRBJ1-2; D might be TRBD1 (5 bases). The germline gives CDR1 SGHRS, CDR2 YFSETQ. V dropped 0 bases and J dropped 8 bases, with 11 bases sitting between them. The CDR3 has 13 residues.

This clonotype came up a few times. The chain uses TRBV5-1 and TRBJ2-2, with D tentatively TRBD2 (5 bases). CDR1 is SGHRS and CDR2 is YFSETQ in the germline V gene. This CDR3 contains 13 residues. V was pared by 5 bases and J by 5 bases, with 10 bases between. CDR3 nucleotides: TGCGCCAGCAGGGGAGACGGAACCGGGGAGCTGTTTTTT. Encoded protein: CASRGDGTGELFF.

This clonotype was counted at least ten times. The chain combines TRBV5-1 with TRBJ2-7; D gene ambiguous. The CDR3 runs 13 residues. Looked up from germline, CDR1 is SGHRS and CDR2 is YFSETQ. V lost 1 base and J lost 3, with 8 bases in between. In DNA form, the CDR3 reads TGCGCCAGCAGCTTGAACGGTATCTACGAGCAGTACTTC. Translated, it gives CASSLNGIYEQYF.

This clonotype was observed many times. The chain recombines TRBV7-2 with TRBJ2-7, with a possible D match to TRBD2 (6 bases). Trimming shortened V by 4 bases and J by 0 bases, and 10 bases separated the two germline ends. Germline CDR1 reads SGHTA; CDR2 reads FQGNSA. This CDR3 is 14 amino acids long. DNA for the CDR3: TGTGCCAGCAGCTCTTCGGGACTCTCCTACGAGCAGTACTTC. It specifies CASSSSGLSYEQYF.

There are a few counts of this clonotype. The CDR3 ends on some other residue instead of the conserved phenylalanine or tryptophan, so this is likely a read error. This CDR3 is CASSSQVRTGKTIYY. The CDR3 bases are TGTGCCAGCAGCTCCCAGGTTCGGACTGGAAAAACCATATATTAT. The J gene is TRBJ1-3, the V gene TRBV7-2; no firm D call. Germline lookup yields CDR1 SGHTA and CDR2 FQGNSA. The CDR3 loop spans 15 amino acids.

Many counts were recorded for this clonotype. CDR3 sequence reads: CASSLLGSGANVLTF. In DNA form, the CDR3 reads TGTGCCAGCAGTTTGTTGGGCTCTGGGGCCAACGTCCTGACTTTC. The rearrangement uses TRBV12-3 or TRBV12-4 and TRBJ2-6; D ambiguous. V lost 3 bases and J 0 bases, leaving 6 bases between the germline ends. This CDR3 is built from 15 residues.

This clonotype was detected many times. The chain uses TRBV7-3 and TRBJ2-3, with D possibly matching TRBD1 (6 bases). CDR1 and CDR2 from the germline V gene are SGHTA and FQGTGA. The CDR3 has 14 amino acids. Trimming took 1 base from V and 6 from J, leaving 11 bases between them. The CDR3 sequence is CASSLRGPYDTQYF. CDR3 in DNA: TGTGCCAGCAGCTTAAGGGGGCCCTATGATACGCAGTATTTT.

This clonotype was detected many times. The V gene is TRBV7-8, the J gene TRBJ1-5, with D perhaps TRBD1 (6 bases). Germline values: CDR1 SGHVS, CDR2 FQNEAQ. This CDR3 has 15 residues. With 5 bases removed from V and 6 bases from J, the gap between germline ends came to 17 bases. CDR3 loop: CASSPRRGLGQPQHF. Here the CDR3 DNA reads TGTGCCAGCAGCCCAAGAAGGGGGTTGGGTCAGCCCCAGCATTTT.

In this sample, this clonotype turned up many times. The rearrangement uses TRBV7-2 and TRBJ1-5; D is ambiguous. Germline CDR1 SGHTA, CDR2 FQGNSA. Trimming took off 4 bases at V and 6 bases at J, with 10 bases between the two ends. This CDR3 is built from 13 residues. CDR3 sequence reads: CASSYLSSQPQHF. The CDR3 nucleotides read TGTGCCAGCAGCTACCTCAGTAGTCAGCCCCAGCATTTT.

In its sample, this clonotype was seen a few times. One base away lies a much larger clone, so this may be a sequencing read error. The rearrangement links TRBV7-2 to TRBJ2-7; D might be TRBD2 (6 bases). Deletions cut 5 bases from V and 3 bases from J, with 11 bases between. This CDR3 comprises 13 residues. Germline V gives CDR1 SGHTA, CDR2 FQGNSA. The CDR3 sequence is CASSAGKYYEQYF. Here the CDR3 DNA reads TGTGCCAGCAGCGCGGGAAAGTACTACGAGCAGTACTTC.

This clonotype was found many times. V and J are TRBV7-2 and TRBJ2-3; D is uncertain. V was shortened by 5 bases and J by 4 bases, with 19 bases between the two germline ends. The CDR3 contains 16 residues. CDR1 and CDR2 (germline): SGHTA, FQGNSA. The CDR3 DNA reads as TGTGCCAGCAGCCCCGACGGTCTCATGGGCCCAGATACGCAGTATTTT. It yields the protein CASSPDGLMGPDTQYF.

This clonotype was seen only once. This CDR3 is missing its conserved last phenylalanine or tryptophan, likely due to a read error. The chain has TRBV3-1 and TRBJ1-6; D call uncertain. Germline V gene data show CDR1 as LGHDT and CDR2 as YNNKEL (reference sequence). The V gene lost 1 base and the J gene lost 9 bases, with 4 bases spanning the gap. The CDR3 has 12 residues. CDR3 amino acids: CASSQGGSPLHN. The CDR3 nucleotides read TGTGCCAGCAGCCAAGGCGGTTCACCCCTCCACAAT.

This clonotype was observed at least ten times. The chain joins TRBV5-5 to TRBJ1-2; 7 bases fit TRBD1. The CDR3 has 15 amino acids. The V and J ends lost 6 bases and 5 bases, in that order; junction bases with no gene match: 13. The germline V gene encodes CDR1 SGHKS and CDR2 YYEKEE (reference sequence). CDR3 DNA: TGTGCCAGCATTAACTGGCCGCAGGGGGAATATGGCTACACCTTC. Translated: CASINWPQGEYGYTF. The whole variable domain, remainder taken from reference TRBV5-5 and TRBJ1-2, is DAGVTQSPTHLIKTRGQQVTLRCSPISGHKSVSWYQQVLGQGPQFIFQYYEKEERGRGNFPDRFSARQFPNYSSELNVNALLLGDSALYLCASINWPQGEYGYTFGSGTRLTVV.

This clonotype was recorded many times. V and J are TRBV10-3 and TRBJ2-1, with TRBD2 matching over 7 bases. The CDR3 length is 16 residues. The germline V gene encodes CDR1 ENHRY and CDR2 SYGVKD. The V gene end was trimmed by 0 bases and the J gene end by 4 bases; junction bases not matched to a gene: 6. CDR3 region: CAISESGGGPYNEQFF. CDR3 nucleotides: TGTGCCATCAGTGAGTCGGGCGGGGGACCTTACAATGAGCAGTTCTTC.

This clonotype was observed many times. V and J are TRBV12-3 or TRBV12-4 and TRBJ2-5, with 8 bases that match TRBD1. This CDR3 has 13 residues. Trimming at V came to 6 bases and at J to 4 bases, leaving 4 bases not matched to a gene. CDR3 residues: CASSSGGPETQYF. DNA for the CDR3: TGTGCCAGCAGCTCAGGGGGCCCAGAGACCCAGTACTTC.

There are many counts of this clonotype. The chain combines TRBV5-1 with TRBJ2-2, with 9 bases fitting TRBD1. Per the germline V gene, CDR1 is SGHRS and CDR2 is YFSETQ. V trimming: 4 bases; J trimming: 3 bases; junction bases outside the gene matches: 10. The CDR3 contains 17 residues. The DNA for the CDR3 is TGCGCCAGCAGCCTGGGGCCGGGACAGGGAGACACCGGGGAGCTGTTTTTT. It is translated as CASSLGPGQGDTGELFF.

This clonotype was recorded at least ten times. CDR3 residues: CAWNLLGTDYEQYF. CDR3 sequence (DNA): TGTGCCTGGAACCTACTGGGGACAGATTACGAGCAGTACTTC. The chain employs TRBV30 and TRBJ2-7; TRBD1 aligns across 7 bases. Germline CDR1 GTSNPN, CDR2 SVGIG (reference sequence). Unmatched junction bases numbered 10, after V lost 4 bases and J lost 4 bases. This CDR3 spans 14 amino acids.

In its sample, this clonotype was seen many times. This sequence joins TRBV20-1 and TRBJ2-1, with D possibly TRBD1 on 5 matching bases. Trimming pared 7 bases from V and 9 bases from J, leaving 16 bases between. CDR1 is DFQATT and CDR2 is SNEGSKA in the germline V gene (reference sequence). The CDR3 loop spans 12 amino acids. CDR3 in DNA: TGCAGTGTGGCAGGGTTTGGAAGTGAGCAGTTCTTC. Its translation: CSVAGFGSEQFF.

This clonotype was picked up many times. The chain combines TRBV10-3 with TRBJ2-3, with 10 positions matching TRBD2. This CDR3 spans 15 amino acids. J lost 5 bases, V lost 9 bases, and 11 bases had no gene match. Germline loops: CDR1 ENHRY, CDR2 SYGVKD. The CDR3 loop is CAIRAGGPGGDTQYF. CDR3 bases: TGTGCCATAAGAGCGGGGGGGCCCGGGGGAGATACGCAGTATTTT.

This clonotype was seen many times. CDR3 loop: CSARRTWGSRPDTQYF. CDR3 nucleotide sequence: TGCAGTGCTAGGCGGACGTGGGGTAGCCGCCCAGATACGCAGTATTTT. This chain joins TRBV20-1 and TRBJ2-3; no clear D. CDR3 length equals 16 residues. Trimming cost V 3 bases and J 4 bases, with 20 bases left between them. Germline V gene lookup returns CDR1 DFQATT and CDR2 SNEGSKA (reference sequence).

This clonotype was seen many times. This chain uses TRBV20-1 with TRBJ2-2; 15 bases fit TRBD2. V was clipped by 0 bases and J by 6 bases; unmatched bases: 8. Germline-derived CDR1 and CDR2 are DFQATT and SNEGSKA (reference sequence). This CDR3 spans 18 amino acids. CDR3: CSARDWTSGGAVPGELFF. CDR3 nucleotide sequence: TGCAGTGCTAGAGATTGGACTAGCGGGGGGGCCGTCCCCGGGGAGCTGTTTTTT.

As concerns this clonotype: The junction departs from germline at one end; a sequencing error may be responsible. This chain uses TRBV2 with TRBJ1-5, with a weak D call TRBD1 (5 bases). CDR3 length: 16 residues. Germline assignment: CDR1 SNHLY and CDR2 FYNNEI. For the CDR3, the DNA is TGTGCCAGCAGTGGGCCCGGGGGTCCTCGGAATCAGCCCCAGAATTTT. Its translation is CASSGPGGPRNQPQNF. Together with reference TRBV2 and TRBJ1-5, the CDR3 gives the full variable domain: EPEVTQTPSHQVTQMGQEVILRCVPISNHLYFYWYRQILGQKVEFLVSFYNNEISEKSEIFDDQFSVERPDGSNFTLKIRSTKLEDSAMYFCASSGPGGPRNQPQNFGDGTRLSIL.

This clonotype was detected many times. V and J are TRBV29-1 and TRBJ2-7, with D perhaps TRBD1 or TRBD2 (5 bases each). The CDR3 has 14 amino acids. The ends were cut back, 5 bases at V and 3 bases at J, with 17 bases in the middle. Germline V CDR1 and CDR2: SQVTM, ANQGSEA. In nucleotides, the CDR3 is TGCAGCGTTTTCGGAACCGGGGACGGCTACGAGCAGTACTTC. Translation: CSVFGTGDGYEQYF.

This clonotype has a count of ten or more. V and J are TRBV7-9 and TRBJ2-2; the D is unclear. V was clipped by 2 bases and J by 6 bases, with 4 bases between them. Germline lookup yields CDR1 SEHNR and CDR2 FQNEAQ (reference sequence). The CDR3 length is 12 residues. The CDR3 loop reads CASSLNAGELFF. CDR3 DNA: TGTGCCAGCAGCTTAAATGCCGGGGAGCTGTTTTTT. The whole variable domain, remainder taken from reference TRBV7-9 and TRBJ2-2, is DTGVSQNPRHKITKRGQNVTFRCDPISEHNRLYWYRQTLGQGPEFLTYFQNEAQLEKSRLLSDRFSAERPKGSFSTLEIQRTEQGDSAMYLCASSLNAGELFFGEGSRLTVL.

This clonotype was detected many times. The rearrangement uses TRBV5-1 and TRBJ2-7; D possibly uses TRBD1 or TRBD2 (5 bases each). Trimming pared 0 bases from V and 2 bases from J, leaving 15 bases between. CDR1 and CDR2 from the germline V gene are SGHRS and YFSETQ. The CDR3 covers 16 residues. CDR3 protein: CASSLAQLGDAYEQYF. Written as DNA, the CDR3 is TGCGCCAGCAGCTTGGCCCAGCTGGGGGATGCCTACGAGCAGTACTTC.

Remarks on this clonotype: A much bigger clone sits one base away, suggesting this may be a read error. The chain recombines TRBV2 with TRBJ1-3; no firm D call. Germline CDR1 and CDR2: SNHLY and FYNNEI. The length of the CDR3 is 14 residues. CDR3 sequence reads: CASRSVSSGKTIYF. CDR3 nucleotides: TGTGCCAGCAGGTCGGTTAGCTCTGGAAAAACCATATATTTT.

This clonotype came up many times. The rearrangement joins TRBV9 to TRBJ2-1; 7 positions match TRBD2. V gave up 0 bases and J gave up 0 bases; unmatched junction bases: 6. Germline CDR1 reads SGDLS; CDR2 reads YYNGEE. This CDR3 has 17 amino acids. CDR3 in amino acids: CASSVGGGRSSYNEQFF. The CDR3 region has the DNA TGTGCCAGCAGCGTAGGGGGGGGGAGGAGCTCCTACAATGAGCAGTTCTTC.

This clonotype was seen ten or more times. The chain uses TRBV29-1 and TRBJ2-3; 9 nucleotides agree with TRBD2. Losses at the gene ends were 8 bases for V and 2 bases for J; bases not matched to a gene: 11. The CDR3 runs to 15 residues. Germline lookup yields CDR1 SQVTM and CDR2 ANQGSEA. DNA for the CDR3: TGCAGCTTTTCGGGCGGGGGGGATAACACAGATACGCAGTATTTT. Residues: CSFSGGGDNTDTQYF.